This note documents a single T cell receptor (beta chain) sequence. The antigen remains unidentified. Assay version v3.0 of immunoSEQ was used, and it was run at survey level. Profiling relied on immunoSEQ multiplex PCR, and the TCRdb table lists in-frame clones only, not all of them. The sample yields some 40,000 clones, 94% seen once. There are 15 residues in the CDR3. Trimming pared 3 bases from V and 6 bases from J, leaving 15 bases between. CDR1 is WNHNN and CDR2 is SYGVQD in the germline V gene (reference sequence). The sample comes from a study of long-term antiretroviral therapy in people with HIV. Looking at the study overall: The immediate-ART recommendation dates to 2015, and the earliest samples predate it by about a decade. Study outcomes and limitations: Subsequent to ART, diversity was augmented yet persisted below that of transplant donor controls. HIV repertoires spanned narrower CDR3 length ranges than controls. Blood dating 2004 to 2017 may reflect older ART regimens.

The chain is built from TRBV10-1 and TRBJ2-1; D unresolved. The TCR comes from a man aged 30 to 45 with HIV. Sequences were derived from unsorted PBMCs, sampled around 9 years after starting antiretroviral therapy. This CDR3 reads CASSDVKGTGNEQFF. The CDR3 region has the DNA TGCGCCAGCAGTGATGTAAAGGGTACGGGCAATGAGCAGTTCTTC.